This entry describes one T cell receptor beta chain. TCRdb re-called the 5' RACE reads with MiXCR, one entry per CDR3 protein. The sample lists 120,000 to 150,000 distinct CDR3 sequences, about 19% seen once, with over 2% in the top ten. The CDR3 length is 16 residues. Germline V lookup: CDR1 LNHDA, CDR2 SQIVND (reference sequence). The V end lost 5 bases, the J end lost 4 bases, and 20 bases lay between the germline ends. The data belong to a study of T-cell memory formation after mild COVID-19. Sequenced material: PBMCs or a T cell subset sorted from them (not recorded which). The chain joins TRBV19 to TRBJ1-2, with TRBD1 as a possible D gene (6 bases). This clonotype originated in an adult woman who had mild COVID-19 (a few samples of this study predate the infection). Cell type and time point are not known. The CDR3 loop reads CASSPLRGAGPYGYTF. In nucleotides, the CDR3 is TGTGCCAGTAGTCCCCTCCGGGGGGCAGGGCCCTATGGCTACACCTTC.